This is a list of T cell receptor beta chains from one sample in a study of blood T cell repertoires in COVID-19. Generated by immunoSEQ multiplex PCR, the TCRdb table keeps only in-frame clones and is missing some. Of about 150,000 clones listed, roughly 88% are singletons. Sequencing was performed on peripheral blood. The origin of the receptors is a man older than 75 with COVID-19, enrolled during active disease. The CDR3 runs from the conserved cysteine through the conserved F or W. The D gene is left open where the match is weak. For some rows the clone size is stated as once, few or many, or as a class when expanded; others skip it.

j_gene: TRBJ2-3
len: 17
d_gene: .
v_gene: TRBV28
abundance: .
CDR3nt: TGTGCCAGCAGTTTTCCGGAGGCGGGTGGGAGCACAGATACGCAGTATTTT
CDR3aa: CASSFPEAGGSTDTQYF

j_gene: TRBJ2-5
len: 15
d_gene: TRBD2
v_gene: TRBV15
abundance: few
CDR3nt: TGTGCCACCGGGACTAGCGAGTGGTACCAAGAGACCCAGTACTTC
CDR3aa: CATGTSEWYQETQYF

j_gene: TRBJ1-2
len: 15
d_gene: TRBD1
v_gene: TRBV9
abundance: few
CDR3nt: TGTGCCAGCAGCCCCCGGACAGGGTCTAACTATGGCTACACCTTC
CDR3aa: CASSPRTGSNYGYTF

j_gene: TRBJ1-4
len: 19
d_gene: .
v_gene: TRBV19
abundance: .
CDR3nt: TGTGCCAGTAGAAGGACAGCAAGTGTCCCCTTAACAACTAATGAAAAACTGTTTTTT
CDR3aa: CASRRTASVPLTTNEKLFF

j_gene: TRBJ2-7
len: 14
d_gene: .
v_gene: TRBV7-2
abundance: .
CDR3nt: TGTGCCAGCAGACCCGGGGGGCTCGGGTACGAGCAGTACTTC
CDR3aa: CASRPGGLGYEQYF

j_gene: TRBJ1-4
len: 16
d_gene: .
v_gene: TRBV9
abundance: .
CDR3nt: TGTGCCAGCAGCGTGGGGGCAACGGGCTTCAATGAAAAACTGTTTTTT
CDR3aa: CASSVGATGFNEKLFF

j_gene: TRBJ2-1
len: 15
d_gene: .
v_gene: TRBV29-1
abundance: .
CDR3nt: TGCAGCGTAAGATCCGGGATACAGCTAGTAAATGAGCAGTTCTTC
CDR3aa: CSVRSGIQLVNEQFF

j_gene: TRBJ2-3
len: 15
d_gene: TRBD1
v_gene: TRBV6-5
abundance: .
CDR3nt: TGTGCCAGCAGAGACCGGGACAGTGGGGTTGATACGCAGTATTTT
CDR3aa: CASRDRDSGVDTQYF

j_gene: TRBJ2-2
len: 16
d_gene: TRBD1
v_gene: TRBV5-1
abundance: .
CDR3nt: TGCGCCAGCAGCTTGGTCAGGGGGCCGTTCACCGGGGAGCTGTTTTTT
CDR3aa: CASSLVRGPFTGELFF

j_gene: TRBJ1-6
len: 15
d_gene: TRBD1
v_gene: TRBV2
abundance: .
CDR3nt: TGTGCCAGCAGGGGGACCGGGACAGTGGGTTCACCCCTCCACTTT
CDR3aa: CASRGTGTVGSPLHF

j_gene: TRBJ2-3
len: 15
d_gene: TRBD1
v_gene: TRBV10-1
abundance: .
CDR3nt: TGCGCCAGCAGCCGGACAGGGGGCATGGCAGATACGCAGTATTTT
CDR3aa: CASSRTGGMADTQYF

j_gene: TRBJ1-5
len: 14
d_gene: TRBD1
v_gene: TRBV19
abundance: .
CDR3nt: TGTGCCAGTACTGCGACAGGGCTGGGGCAGCCCCAGCATTTT
CDR3aa: CASTATGLGQPQHF

j_gene: TRBJ2-7
len: 14
d_gene: .
v_gene: TRBV6-1
abundance: .
CDR3nt: TGTGCCAGCAGTGACCGGGTGGGCTCCTACGAGCAGTACTTC
CDR3aa: CASSDRVGSYEQYF

j_gene: TRBJ2-7
len: 15
d_gene: .
v_gene: TRBV3-1/TRBV3-2
abundance: .
CDR3nt: TGTGCCAGCAGCAAAGGTGGCCAGGGGTCGTTTGAGCAGTACTTC
CDR3aa: CASSKGGQGSFEQYF

j_gene: TRBJ2-3
len: 16
d_gene: TRBD1
v_gene: TRBV5-1
abundance: .
CDR3nt: TGCGCCAGCAGCTTTATGAGGGACAGGGGGAGAGATACGCAGTATTTT
CDR3aa: CASSFMRDRGRDTQYF

j_gene: TRBJ1-2
len: 13
d_gene: .
v_gene: TRBV19
abundance: .
CDR3nt: TGTGCCAGTAGTCCCCGGGAGGGCTATGGCTACACCTTC
CDR3aa: CASSPREGYGYTF

j_gene: TRBJ1-4
len: 15
d_gene: .
v_gene: TRBV18
abundance: .
CDR3nt: TGTGCCAGCTCACAATCATGGGCGATGAATGAAAAACTGTTTTTT
CDR3aa: CASSQSWAMNEKLFF

j_gene: TRBJ1-2
len: 11
d_gene: .
v_gene: TRBV20-1
abundance: .
CDR3nt: TGCAGTGCCCCAGACCTAGCCGGCTACACCTTC
CDR3aa: CSAPDLAGYTF

j_gene: TRBJ1-4
len: 16
d_gene: .
v_gene: TRBV7-2
abundance: .
CDR3nt: TGTGCCAGCAGTCCTGAGCGGAGGAGAACTAATGAAAAACTGTTTTTT
CDR3aa: CASSPERRRTNEKLFF

j_gene: TRBJ2-7
len: 15
d_gene: TRBD1
v_gene: TRBV5-1
abundance: once
CDR3nt: TGCGCCAGCAGCTTGACACAGGGGCGCTCCTACGAGCAGTACTTC
CDR3aa: CASSLTQGRSYEQYF

j_gene: TRBJ1-1
len: 14
d_gene: TRBD1
v_gene: TRBV5-1
abundance: .
CDR3nt: TGCGCCAGCAGCGGACAGGGACAGGGAACTGAAGCTTTCTTT
CDR3aa: CASSGQGQGTEAFF

j_gene: TRBJ1-5
len: 13
d_gene: TRBD1
v_gene: TRBV12-3/TRBV12-4
abundance: .
CDR3nt: TGTGCCAGCAGCCTGGACAGGATACAGCCCCAGCATTTT
CDR3aa: CASSLDRIQPQHF

j_gene: TRBJ2-6
len: 15
d_gene: .
v_gene: TRBV3-1/TRBV3-2
abundance: .
CDR3nt: TGTGCCAGCAGCCCTAGAGGCTCTGGGGCCAACGTCCTGACTTTC
CDR3aa: CASSPRGSGANVLTF

j_gene: TRBJ2-5
len: 12
d_gene: .
v_gene: TRBV7-9
abundance: .
CDR3nt: TGTGCCAGCAGCTTAGATTCCGGGACCCAGTACTTC
CDR3aa: CASSLDSGTQYF

j_gene: TRBJ1-1
len: 15
d_gene: .
v_gene: TRBV12-5
abundance: .
CDR3nt: TGTGCTAGTGGTTTGGCCGTTGGGCTGAACACTGAAGCTTTCTTT
CDR3aa: CASGLAVGLNTEAFF

j_gene: TRBJ1-5
len: 14
d_gene: .
v_gene: TRBV6-6
abundance: once
CDR3nt: TGTGCCAGCAGCCCTAGGGGGGGAAATCAGCCCCAGCATTTT
CDR3aa: CASSPRGGNQPQHF

j_gene: TRBJ1-4
len: 16
d_gene: TRBD1
v_gene: TRBV6-1
abundance: few
CDR3nt: TGTGCCAGCAGTGTCACACACAGGGGGCTTAATGAAAAACTGTTTTTT
CDR3aa: CASSVTHRGLNEKLFF